This T cell receptor beta chain stems from a study of CD8+ T cells in alopecia areata. J gave up 4 bases and V 0 bases, and 5 bases lay outside the gene matches. The CDR3 runs to 16 residues. Germline V gene data show CDR1 as MNHEY and CDR2 as SVGAGI. This clone was seen a handful of times. Isolated RNA was reverse transcribed into cDNA used as the sequencing template. The data were produced by immunoSEQ multiplex PCR, yet TCRdb's version contains in-frame clones alone and is incomplete. The sample contains over 8,500 clones, 67% of which appear only once. Peripheral blood, together with lesional scalp punch biopsies, was collected from alopecia areata patients.

The clonotype was recovered from a human donor with alopecia areata. V is TRBV6-5 and J is TRBJ2-5, with 10 bases matching TRBD2. The sequenced sample was skin. The CDR3 DNA reads TGTGCCAGCAGTTACTCACTAGCGGGGATCCTAGAGACCCAGTACTTC. This encodes CASSYSLAGILETQYF.